Given below is one T cell receptor beta chain in context. Its specific antigen is unknown. There are no base qualities to consult, and no much larger clone falls within one base. TCRbeta CDR3 regions were amplified from genomic DNA by means of the immunoSEQ Assay, a bias-controlled multiplex PCR. The authors processed their data as follows. The number of nucleated cells in each sample was estimated from the amplification of reference gene primers within the assay. To quantify the absolute abundance of each unique TCRbeta CDR3 rearrangement, sequence reads were collapsed and filtered. Productive Simpson clonality was computed per sample as the square root of Simpson's diversity index over productive rearrangements. TCRdb took this table from immuneACCESS and kept in-frame rearrangements with V and J called. Such tables lack part of the clones; where checked against another copy, unresolved V genes explain under half of the gap, and the rest is unexplained. Clone size and the V and J calls come from that table; the DNA yielded D and trimming. In all, the sample holds 150,000 to 200,000 clones, and roughly 90% of those were seen once. The ten largest clones add up to 20% to 30% of the sample.

The sample originates from a study of blood T cell repertoires in COVID-19 (dated by TCRdb to the early 2020s). About the investigation overall: Samples covering the acute and convalescent phases of COVID-19 were provided by collaborators in the United States, Italy and Spain. The material from the prospective study consisted of cDNA or gDNA derived from T cells, B-cell-depleted T cells, or PBMCs. Deeply sampled blood TCRbeta repertoires from subjects exposed to, actively infected with, or recovered from COVID-19 were included in the dataset. A freely available public database, intended as a resource for researchers studying the immune response to SARS-CoV-2, is where the repertoires were released. Samples were obtained from the ongoing ImmuneRACE study (first 160 participants) and from over 1,000 subjects provided by 6 global collaborators. The sample metadata nearly always contained a de-identified subject ID, COVID-19 status, age in years and sex. HLA class I and class II types, where available, came from metadata supplied by the sample provider rather than from assay-based typing.

Study-level results and caveats: The quantity of clinical and demographic metadata differed by source and by participant and was supplied without curation.

V sheds 3 bases and J sheds 1 base, leaving 15 bases between their ends. From the cysteine up to the phenylalanine, the CDR3 has a length of 16 residues. Only the CDR3 part of the read is kept: 48 bases, read in frame from the first base. From the germline V gene, CDR1 is SNHLY and CDR2 is FYNNEI. Whole blood was collected in K2EDTA tubes by collaborating institutions according to the institutions' own protocols. For TCRbeta analysis, collaborators shipped samples in one of three forms: frozen whole blood, isolated PBMCs, or DNA extracted from either of those sample types. Sequencing used peripheral blood. The sequence was obtained from a man between 60 and 75 years old with acute or convalescent COVID-19. The rearrangement joined TRBV2 to TRBJ2-5; the D gene is perhaps TRBD2, from 5 matching bases. The nucleotide sequence reads as follows: TGTGCCAGCAGTGAGCTGGGCGGGCCCTCCCAAGAGACCCAGTACTTC. Its protein reads: CASSELGGPSQETQYF.